This TCR beta chain is drawn from a study of T cells in Graves' hyperthyroidism and ophthalmopathy. The CDR3 extends over 17 amino acids. V was shortened by 2 bases and J by 4 bases, with 19 bases between the two germline ends. CDR1 and CDR2 (germline): LGHNT, FRNRAP. This clonotype was picked up a small number of times. Authors of the study amplified TCR beta CDR3 regions from RNA transcripts. First-round RT-PCR with HTBI primers amplified the TCR CDR3 region. TCRdb re-analysed the multiplex PCR reads in MiXCR, keeping a single row per CDR3 protein. The sample carries some 560,000 distinct CDR3 sequences, 13% to 15% recorded once.

The clonotype comes from a woman aged 40 to 55 with Graves' hyperthyroidism. This chain links TRBV12-5 with TRBJ2-3; D perhaps matches TRBD2 (5 bases). The sequenced sample was blood. CDR3 nucleotide sequence: TGTGCTAGTGGTTTGCCGCCCCCCGGGAATGCGCCAGATACGCAGTATTTT. Its translation is CASGLPPPGNAPDTQYF.